A selection of T cell receptor beta chains follows, all from one sample in a study of CD4 T cells in relation to SARS-CoV-2 and coronaviruses. What these receptors recognize is not known. Repertoires were generated with immunoSEQ multiplex PCR, while TCRdb's copy carries only in-frame clones and drops some. The sample yields under 13,000 clones, roughly 81% seen once. Sequenced: CD4+ T cells from PBMCs, cultured in vitro. Receptor source: a human donor in good health. Both conserved end residues are part of each CDR3. D genes are given only for firm matches. Expanded clones are given a class, and other clones once, few, many or no size at all.

abundance: -; v_gene: TRBV29-1; j_gene: TRBJ1-1; d_gene: -; CDR3aa: CSVSRENTEAFF; CDR3nt: TGCAGCGTTTCCCGGGAGAACACTGAAGCTTTCTTT
abundance: -; v_gene: TRBV5-1; j_gene: TRBJ1-6; d_gene: TRBD1; CDR3aa: CASSSTGDSPLHF; CDR3nt: TGCGCCAGCAGCTCGACAGGGGATTCACCCCTCCACTTT
abundance: -; v_gene: TRBV19; j_gene: TRBJ2-2; d_gene: -; CDR3aa: CASSIRWGSSGELFF; CDR3nt: TGTGCCAGTAGTATCCGGTGGGGGTCTTCCGGGGAGCTGTTTTTT
abundance: once; v_gene: TRBV7-2; j_gene: TRBJ1-1; d_gene: -; CDR3aa: CASSLEGRVGSRAFF; CDR3nt: TGTGCCAGCAGCTTAGAGGGCAGGGTGGGTTCGCGAGCTTTCTTT
abundance: -; v_gene: TRBV19; j_gene: TRBJ2-7; d_gene: TRBD2; CDR3aa: CASSHGGLAYAYEQYF; CDR3nt: TGTGCCAGTAGCCATGGGGGACTAGCGTACGCCTACGAGCAGTACTTC
abundance: -; v_gene: TRBV7-7; j_gene: TRBJ2-2; d_gene: -; CDR3aa: CASSPRSAANTGELFF; CDR3nt: TGTGCCAGCAGCCCCCGGAGCGCGGCGAACACCGGGGAGCTGTTTTTT
abundance: few; v_gene: TRBV30; j_gene: TRBJ2-1; d_gene: -; CDR3aa: CAWSVVNEQFF; CDR3nt: TGTGCCTGGAGTGTAGTAAATGAGCAGTTCTTC
abundance: -; v_gene: TRBV6-2/TRBV6-3; j_gene: TRBJ2-7; d_gene: -; CDR3aa: CASSYPPRSEQYF; CDR3nt: TGTGCCAGCAGTTACCCCCCGCGGTCCGAGCAGTACTTC
abundance: -; v_gene: TRBV19; j_gene: TRBJ2-7; d_gene: TRBD1; CDR3aa: CASSKGQANYEQYF; CDR3nt: TGTGCCAGTAGTAAGGGACAGGCCAACTACGAGCAGTACTTC
abundance: -; v_gene: TRBV12-3/TRBV12-4; j_gene: TRBJ2-5; d_gene: -; CDR3aa: CASSFRAVETQYF; CDR3nt: TGTGCCAGCAGTTTTAGGGCCGTGGAGACCCAGTACTTC
abundance: -; v_gene: TRBV3-1/TRBV3-2; j_gene: TRBJ2-3; d_gene: -; CDR3aa: CASSQGERRRYF; CDR3nt: TGTGCCAGCAGCCAAGGGGAGCGCAGGCGGTATTTT
abundance: -; v_gene: TRBV3-1/TRBV3-2; j_gene: TRBJ1-5; d_gene: -; CDR3aa: CASSQGARTQHF; CDR3nt: TGTGCCAGCAGCCAAGGAGCTAGGACCCAGCATTTT
abundance: -; v_gene: TRBV18; j_gene: TRBJ2-7; d_gene: -; CDR3aa: CASSTGQYGSYEQYF; CDR3nt: TGTGCCAGCTCAACCGGACAGTATGGGTCCTACGAGCAGTACTTC
abundance: -; v_gene: TRBV10-2; j_gene: TRBJ1-2; d_gene: -; CDR3aa: CASSESTPGYTF; CDR3nt: TGCGCCAGCAGTGAGTCGACTCCTGGCTACACCTTC
abundance: -; v_gene: TRBV5-6; j_gene: TRBJ2-5; d_gene: -; CDR3aa: CASSPWTQETQYF; CDR3nt: TGTGCCAGCAGCCCTTGGACCCAAGAGACCCAGTACTTC
abundance: few; v_gene: TRBV11-2; j_gene: TRBJ2-7; d_gene: -; CDR3aa: CASSSSSWEQYF; CDR3nt: TGTGCCAGCAGCTCCAGTTCGTGGGAGCAGTACTTC
abundance: -; v_gene: TRBV9; j_gene: TRBJ1-2; d_gene: TRBD1; CDR3aa: CASSLQGDRHGYTF; CDR3nt: TGTGCCAGCAGCTTACAGGGGGATCGCCATGGCTACACCTTC
abundance: -; v_gene: TRBV6-4; j_gene: TRBJ1-5; d_gene: -; CDR3aa: CASSVWGGQPQHF; CDR3nt: TGTGCCAGCAGTGTTTGGGGAGGTCAGCCCCAGCATTTT
abundance: -; v_gene: TRBV23-1; j_gene: TRBJ2-2; d_gene: -; CDR3aa: CASSLRNRANTGELFF; CDR3nt: TGCGCCAGCAGCCTTCGGAATCGCGCGAACACCGGGGAGCTGTTTTTT
abundance: -; v_gene: TRBV2; j_gene: TRBJ2-2; d_gene: TRBD2; CDR3aa: CASSGRTSGNTGELFF; CDR3nt: TGTGCCAGCAGTGGACGGACTAGCGGGAACACCGGGGAGCTGTTTTTT
abundance: few; v_gene: TRBV19; j_gene: TRBJ1-5; d_gene: -; CDR3aa: CASSITRYSNQPQHF; CDR3nt: TGTGCCAGTAGTATTACCCGGTATAGCAATCAGCCCCAGCATTTT
abundance: -; v_gene: TRBV19; j_gene: TRBJ2-2; d_gene: TRBD1; CDR3aa: CATDRGDTGELFF; CDR3nt: TGTGCCACTGACAGGGGTGACACCGGGGAGCTGTTTTTT
abundance: -; v_gene: TRBV2; j_gene: TRBJ2-1; d_gene: -; CDR3aa: CASNQGLLPGDEQFF; CDR3nt: TGTGCCAGCAATCAAGGTCTCTTACCAGGGGATGAGCAGTTCTTC
abundance: few; v_gene: TRBV2; j_gene: TRBJ1-2; d_gene: TRBD1; CDR3aa: CASSNRGRDDGYTF; CDR3nt: TGTGCCAGCAGTAACAGGGGGCGCGATGATGGCTACACCTTC
abundance: -; v_gene: TRBV19; j_gene: TRBJ1-1; d_gene: -; CDR3aa: CASSIQGTEAFF; CDR3nt: TGTGCCAGTAGTATACAGGGGACTGAAGCTTTCTTT
abundance: -; v_gene: TRBV7-8; j_gene: TRBJ1-5; d_gene: -; CDR3aa: CASSLDRNQPQHF; CDR3nt: TGTGCCAGCAGCTTAGACAGGAATCAGCCCCAGCATTTT
abundance: -; v_gene: TRBV5-6; j_gene: TRBJ1-4; d_gene: TRBD1; CDR3aa: CASSLAGTGAEKLFF; CDR3nt: TGTGCCAGCAGCTTGGCCGGGACAGGGGCCGAAAAACTGTTTTTT
abundance: once; v_gene: TRBV18; j_gene: TRBJ2-5; d_gene: TRBD1; CDR3aa: CASSPPGQGGETQYF; CDR3nt: TGTGCCAGCTCACCACCGGGACAGGGCGGGGAGACCCAGTACTTC
abundance: -; v_gene: TRBV6-1; j_gene: TRBJ2-2; d_gene: -; CDR3aa: CASSRGTSAGELFF; CDR3nt: TGTGCCAGCAGTCGGGGGACCAGCGCCGGGGAGCTGTTTTTT
abundance: -; v_gene: TRBV7-8; j_gene: TRBJ2-2; d_gene: -; CDR3aa: CASSRGGSSNTGELFF; CDR3nt: TGTGCCAGCAGCCGAGGTGGCAGTTCGAACACCGGGGAGCTGTTTTTT
abundance: -; v_gene: TRBV7-9; j_gene: TRBJ2-7; d_gene: -; CDR3aa: CASSLQGYEQYF; CDR3nt: TGTGCCAGCAGCTTACAGGGTTACGAGCAGTACTTC
abundance: -; v_gene: TRBV24-1; j_gene: TRBJ2-1; d_gene: TRBD2; CDR3aa: CATSAAGAVGRAYNEQFF; CDR3nt: TGTGCCACCAGTGCAGCGGGAGCCGTAGGGCGGGCCTACAATGAGCAGTTCTTC
abundance: -; v_gene: TRBV6-1; j_gene: TRBJ2-1; d_gene: TRBD2; CDR3aa: CASSEVTGGFNEQFF; CDR3nt: TGTGCCAGCAGTGAAGTAACGGGGGGATTCAATGAGCAGTTCTTC
abundance: -; v_gene: TRBV6-5; j_gene: TRBJ1-2; d_gene: TRBD1; CDR3aa: CASCRDRSSGYTF; CDR3nt: TGTGCCAGCTGCCGGGACAGGTCGAGTGGCTACACCTTC
abundance: -; v_gene: TRBV30; j_gene: TRBJ2-3; d_gene: -; CDR3aa: CAWSSTWNRQYF; CDR3nt: TGTGCCTGGAGTTCCACCTGGAATAGGCAGTATTTT
abundance: -; v_gene: TRBV4-3; j_gene: TRBJ1-2; d_gene: -; CDR3aa: CASSQGGSYGYTF; CDR3nt: TGCGCCAGCAGCCAGGGGGGGAGCTATGGCTACACCTTC
abundance: -; v_gene: TRBV30; j_gene: TRBJ2-3; d_gene: TRBD2; CDR3aa: CASIAGVRTDTQYF; CDR3nt: TGTGCCTCAATAGCGGGAGTCAGAACAGATACGCAGTATTTT
abundance: -; v_gene: TRBV5-1; j_gene: TRBJ2-1; d_gene: -; CDR3aa: CASSLERDPSYNEQFF; CDR3nt: TGCGCCAGCAGCTTGGAAAGGGACCCTTCCTACAATGAGCAGTTCTTC
abundance: -; v_gene: TRBV19; j_gene: TRBJ1-2; d_gene: TRBD1; CDR3aa: CASSVDREYGYTF; CDR3nt: TGTGCCAGTAGTGTGGACAGGGAGTATGGCTACACCTTC
abundance: once; v_gene: TRBV2; j_gene: TRBJ2-1; d_gene: TRBD2; CDR3aa: CASRGGTSGSNEQFF; CDR3nt: TGTGCCAGCAGGGGGGGGACTAGCGGTTCCAATGAGCAGTTCTTC
abundance: -; v_gene: TRBV5-4; j_gene: TRBJ2-5; d_gene: TRBD1; CDR3aa: CASSPGTARVETQYF; CDR3nt: TGTGCCAGCAGCCCGGGGACAGCTCGGGTGGAGACCCAGTACTTC
abundance: -; v_gene: TRBV7-8; j_gene: TRBJ1-2; d_gene: -; CDR3aa: CASSGPRLRNYGYTF; CDR3nt: TGTGCCAGCAGCGGGCCCAGGTTGCGGAACTATGGCTACACCTTC
abundance: -; v_gene: TRBV11-2; j_gene: TRBJ2-4; d_gene: -; CDR3aa: CASSNEDIQYF; CDR3nt: TGTGCCAGCAGCAATGAGGACATTCAGTACTTC
abundance: -; v_gene: TRBV11-1; j_gene: TRBJ1-2; d_gene: -; CDR3aa: CASSLSQNYGYTF; CDR3nt: TGTGCCAGCAGCTTATCGCAAAACTATGGCTACACCTTC
abundance: -; v_gene: TRBV10-3; j_gene: TRBJ2-2; d_gene: -; CDR3aa: CAISELVTGELFF; CDR3nt: TGTGCCATCAGTGAGCTGGTCACCGGGGAGCTGTTTTTT
abundance: -; v_gene: TRBV2; j_gene: TRBJ2-2; d_gene: -; CDR3aa: CASRGGVATGELFF; CDR3nt: TGTGCCAGCAGGGGGGGCGTGGCCACCGGGGAGCTGTTTTTT
abundance: -; v_gene: TRBV3-1/TRBV3-2; j_gene: TRBJ2-1; d_gene: -; CDR3aa: CASSQSGTQTNEQFF; CDR3nt: TGTGCCAGCAGCCAGTCCGGGACCCAGACCAATGAGCAGTTCTTC
abundance: once; v_gene: TRBV4-1; j_gene: TRBJ2-1; d_gene: TRBD1; CDR3aa: CASEPILRGQGSLGEQFF; CDR3nt: TGCGCCAGCGAGCCAATCTTGCGCGGACAGGGAAGTCTCGGTGAGCAGTTCTTC
abundance: -; v_gene: TRBV20-1; j_gene: TRBJ2-3; d_gene: -; CDR3aa: CSAAGDYTQYF; CDR3nt: TGCAGTGCTGCCGGAGATTATACGCAGTATTTT
abundance: -; v_gene: TRBV6-5; j_gene: TRBJ1-2; d_gene: -; CDR3aa: CASSYSSREVFYGYTF; CDR3nt: TGTGCCAGCAGTTACTCGAGCCGAGAGGTCTTCTATGGCTACACCTTC
abundance: -; v_gene: TRBV29-1; j_gene: TRBJ2-3; d_gene: TRBD1; CDR3aa: CSVGGDRGHSDTQYF; CDR3nt: TGCAGCGTGGGTGGGGACAGGGGGCACTCTGATACGCAGTATTTT
abundance: -; v_gene: TRBV5-5; j_gene: TRBJ2-1; d_gene: -; CDR3aa: CASSADVTEVNEQFF; CDR3nt: TGTGCCAGCAGCGCCGACGTAACAGAGGTCAATGAGCAGTTCTTC
abundance: -; v_gene: TRBV4-1; j_gene: TRBJ2-2; d_gene: -; CDR3aa: CASGRPVRGGGELFF; CDR3nt: TGCGCCAGCGGCCGTCCAGTTAGAGGGGGCGGGGAGCTGTTTTTT
abundance: -; v_gene: TRBV6-2/TRBV6-3; j_gene: TRBJ2-2; d_gene: -; CDR3aa: CASSAGQPNTGELFF; CDR3nt: TGTGCCAGCAGTGCGGGACAGCCGAACACCGGGGAGCTGTTTTTT
abundance: few; v_gene: TRBV7-2; j_gene: TRBJ1-5; d_gene: -; CDR3aa: CASSIGIRQPQHF; CDR3nt: TGTGCCAGCAGCATAGGGATACGTCAGCCCCAGCATTTT